This T cell receptor (beta chain) was captured by sequencing in a study of blood T cell repertoires in COVID-19. Study in general: Samples came from the United States, Italy and Spain, spanning acute and convalescent COVID-19. The analysed material was cDNA or gDNA that came from T cells, B-cell-depleted T cells, or PBMCs.

TCRdb's copy holds only in-frame clones and misses some; the assay was immunoSEQ multiplex PCR. The table lists tens of thousands of clones, 85% of them singletons. The V end was cut by 2 bases, the J end by 2 bases, with 18 bases between. This CDR3 spans 17 amino acids. The germline CDR1 and CDR2 sequences are MDHEN and SYDVKM. The clonotype was recovered from a man older than 75 with acute or convalescent COVID-19. Sequencing used peripheral blood. The chain has TRBV28 and TRBJ1-2, with D perhaps TRBD1 (6 bases). CDR3 nucleotides: TGTGCCAGCAGTTTACTTAGATGGGGGCGGTGGAACTATGGCTACACCTTC. This sequence encodes CASSLLRWGRWNYGYTF.